The 6 T cell receptor beta chains listed next were all sequenced from one sample in a study of blood T cells in healthy people across ages. The authors ran a second PCR of about 7 to 12 cycles using a sample-barcoded 5' primer and a J-beta primer mix. TCRdb reprocessed the 5' RACE reads with MiXCR, giving one entry per CDR3 protein. The repertoire holds around 620,000 distinct CDR3 sequences, with roughly a quarter as singletons. Sequencing used blood. The receptors shown here come from a woman in her sixties or seventies in good health.

This clonotype was seen a handful of times. The chain combines TRBV20-1 with TRBJ1-3; 7 nucleotides line up with TRBD1. The CDR3 is 13 residues long. The junction had 8 bases not matched to a gene; V was cut back by 5 bases and J by 7 bases. Germline CDR1 and CDR2: DFQATT and SNEGSKA (reference sequence). The CDR3 DNA follows: TGCAGTGCTCCCGACAGGGCTGCCAACACCATATATTTT. It codes for CSAPDRAANTIYF.

In this sample, this clonotype turned up a few times. The rearrangement joins TRBV5-1 to TRBJ2-5; 7 bases align to TRBD2. The germline V gene encodes CDR1 SGHRS and CDR2 YFSETQ. With V trimmed by 0 bases and J by 5 bases, 13 bases remained unmatched. The CDR3 runs 17 residues. The CDR3 region has the DNA TGCGCCAGCAGCTTGGGATGGCTAGCGGACTCTCGGGAGACCCAGTACTTC. It codes for CASSLGWLADSRETQYF.

This rearrangement joins TRBV7-9 to TRBJ2-6; D not resolved. Deletions cut 2 bases from V and 1 base from J, with 6 bases between. This CDR3 spans 15 amino acids. The V gene's germline CDR1 is SEHNR and CDR2 FQNEAQ (reference sequence). CDR3 residues: CASSLKNSGANVLTF. The CDR3, as DNA: TGTGCCAGCAGCTTAAAGAATTCTGGGGCCAACGTCCTGACTTTC.

This clonotype has a handful of counts. The chain is built from TRBV6-2 or TRBV6-3 and TRBJ1-2, with TRBD1 matching over 8 bases. Germline lookup yields CDR1 MNHEY and CDR2 SVGEGT. J was trimmed by 6 bases and V by 2 bases; bases with no gene match: 8. CDR3 size: 15 residues. The CDR3 region has the DNA TGTGCCAGCAGTTACCCTCGGACAGGGCCCCATGGCTACACCTTC. It translates to CASSYPRTGPHGYTF.

The chain joins TRBV6-1 to TRBJ1-2, with D possibly TRBD1 on 5 matching bases. Germline lookup yields CDR1 MNHNS and CDR2 SASEGT. V gave up 4 bases and J gave up 4 bases, with 16 bases separating them. This CDR3 region has 15 residues. The CDR3 DNA sequence: TGTGCCAGCAGTGGACGGGACCTGGGAGGCTATGGCTACACCTTC. This gives the protein CASSGRDLGGYGYTF.

The rearrangement links TRBV7-9 to TRBJ1-2; 9 bases are shared with TRBD1. V lost 7 bases, J lost 7 bases, and 22 bases stayed unmatched. This CDR3 region has 18 residues. CDR1 is SEHNR and CDR2 is FQNEAQ in the germline V gene (reference sequence). The CDR3 loop is CASILTSGTGSRGGGYTF. The CDR3 coding sequence is TGTGCCAGCATCCTAACCTCCGGGACAGGGTCCCGAGGGGGTGGCTACACCTTC.